This entry lists 3 T cell receptor beta chains sequenced from one sample in a study of CD8 T cell repertoires and HIV-1 epitope variants. No antigens are known for them. The protocol was immunoSEQ multiplex PCR, while the TCRdb copy is restricted to in-frame clones and leaves out a portion. This table holds 5,000 or so clones, about three fifths found once. Sequenced: cultured CD8+ T cells derived from PBMCs. The receptors here all came from a male donor with HIV.

The chain couples TRBV11-3 to TRBJ2-5; D is unresolved. CDR1 SGHNT and CDR2 YENEEA come from the germline V gene. Trimming took off 5 bases at V and 1 base at J, with 8 bases between the two ends. The CDR3 contains 13 residues. The CDR3 here is CASSMGFQETQYF. The CDR3 DNA is TGTGCCAGCAGCATGGGCTTCCAAGAGACCCAGTACTTC.

V is TRBV4-1 and J is TRBJ2-3, with 8 bases that match TRBD2. Per germline, CDR1 MGHRA and CDR2 YSYEKL. V lost 1 base to trimming and J lost 2 bases; unmatched junction nucleotides: 11. The CDR3 length is 18 residues. The CDR3 bases are TGCGCCAGCAGCCAAGGCTCGAGCGGGGGATTGTACACAGATACGCAGTATTTT. Its translation: CASSQGSSGGLYTDTQYF.

This clone rates as medium-sized. This chain joins TRBV7-8 and TRBJ2-3; no reliable D call. Germline CDR1 reads SGHVS; CDR2 reads FQNEAQ. CDR3 length: 14 amino acids. The V and J ends lost 0 bases and 5 bases respectively, with 9 bases between them. The CDR3 loop reads CASSLASVGDTQYF. For the CDR3, the DNA is TGTGCCAGCAGCTTAGCGAGCGTTGGAGATACGCAGTATTTT.